This TCR beta chain originates from a study of CD8 T cells in ankylosing spondylitis (dated by TCRdb to between 2016 and 2019). At the level of the whole study: T cell receptor beta repertoires were profiled in healthy donors and ankylosing spondylitis patients so that disease-linked TCR variants could be found. The full study cohort comprised some 27 ankylosing spondylitis patients and approximately 100 healthy donors. Samples of peripheral blood were taken, and for ankylosing spondylitis patients, synovial fluid was collected as well.

There are a few counts of this clonotype. Its antigen specificity is not known. Mismatch with germline at one junction end may stem from a read error. General findings and caveats noted by the study authors: The disease-linked clones had a CD8+ phenotype and were found at relatively low frequencies in peripheral blood. Significant enrichment of the disease-linked clones was reported in matched synovial fluid samples from ankylosing spondylitis patients. A TCR beta motif of several highly homologous amino acid variants appeared characteristic of blood from ankylosing spondylitis patients. Some motif variants had previously been reported in the synovial fluid and blood of reactive arthritis patients, which suggests shared mechanisms of disease initiation.

Sequencing relied on an Illumina HiSeq 2500. Quantitative 5'-RACE with molecular barcodes was the method used to prepare the TCR beta libraries. Regarding the original processing steps: Disease-linked TCR variants were identified with a new computational method built on a probabilistic model of VDJ rearrangement. TCRdb reprocessed the public reads (quality trimming at Q25 with fastp, clone calling with MiXCR) and kept in-frame beta chains. Entries are consolidated by CDR3 protein sequence, retaining the most common genes and DNA. The V and J calls shown here were made by TCRdb, not taken from the authors' results. The sample table records fewer than 550,000 distinct CDR3 sequences; over 4% of these occur just once. The ten top clones hold roughly 3.3% of the sample. CDR1 SQVTM and CDR2 ANQGSEA were looked up in the germline V gene. The CDR3 goes from the cysteine to the phenylalanine over 13 residues. Only the CDR3 region is kept as DNA, spanning 39 bases read in frame from base 1.

What was sequenced was blood, either unsorted or a sorted T cell fraction (not recorded which). The rearranged segments are TRBV29-1 and TRBJ2-1, with TRBD1 as a weak D call on 6 bases. The source of this sequence is a male donor with ankylosing spondylitis. The bases read TGCAGCGTGGAAGCGACAGGTGACAATGAGCAGTTCTTC. Its protein product is CSVEATGDNEQFF.